This T cell receptor (beta chain) is drawn from a study of blood T cells in healthy people across ages (dated by TCRdb to between 2014 and 2017). Context from the whole study: In model experiments, template switching captured roughly one uniquely barcoded TCR beta cDNA molecule for every two T cells. The study measured age-related changes in TCR beta repertoire diversity using deep sequencing normalized with unique cDNA molecular identifiers. Donors were grouped into four age groups: young (average roughly 16 years), middle-aged (approximately 41), aged (approximately 58) and long-lived (approximately 78). Using the same blood draw, the study looked at two additional independent replicas of 1 million unique cDNA reads for two donors, one aged 18 to 29 and the other aged 80 or older. Beyond this particular receptor, the publication reports: Estimates of total diversity from one million sequenced T cells were regarded as lower bounds and underestimates. Observed TCR beta diversity per million T cells fell roughly linearly with age, and a significant reduction was already apparent by age roughly 41. Bulk unsorted PBMC profiling prevented conclusive comparison of naive and antigen-experienced compartments. A strong correlation was found between observed TCR beta diversity and the percentage of naive T cells measured by flow cytometry. Donor CMV infection status was unknown, potentially confounding age-related changes in expanded clonotypes. Compared with the aged group, the long-lived group had more naive CD4+ T cells, fewer expanded clones and increased TCR diversity, a pattern suggesting age selection.

Donors were 40 or so systemically healthy Caucasian individuals from Russia aged roughly 6 to 100 years. Roughly 9 milliliters of peripheral blood were drawn from each donor into EDTA-treated Vacutainer tubes. Ficoll-Paque density-gradient centrifugation was used to isolate PBMCs, with at least 6 million obtained per sample. Total RNA, at least 5 micrograms per sample, was extracted from PBMCs with Trizol reagent. The percentages of naive CD45RAhigh/CD27high T cells were determined by flow cytometry on a PBMC aliquot from every donor. There are many counts of this clonotype. It lacks a known antigen. Base qualities are not recorded, but no much larger clone differs from it by a single base. Library preparation was by 5' RACE. The run used an Illumina HiSeq 2500. A second PCR of about 7 to 12 cycles was run with a J-beta primer mix and a sample-barcoded 5' primer. A template-switch 5' adaptor carrying 12 random nucleotides introduced a unique molecular identifier onto each TCR beta cDNA molecule. Each sample yielded at least 2.5 million CDR3-containing paired-end reads. All of the RNA was converted into first-strand cDNA using the Mint cDNA synthesis kit, with a TRBC-specific oligonucleotide serving as the primer. Following uracil-DNA glycosylase treatment, a first 18-cycle PCR with universal primers M1SS and BC2_uni_R was performed on all cDNA. The original pipeline was this. Each sample was normalized by randomly selecting 1 million high-quality reads, each carrying a distinct molecular identifier. Instead of being binned into consensus sequences, reads that shared molecular identifiers were thrown out. CDR3 identification, clonotype clustering and error correction used MiTCR with a Q25 quality threshold and the strictest error-elimination algorithm. A nonparametric unseen species model with Euler transformation was used to estimate a lower bound on total TCR beta diversity. Clones were called with MiXCR by TCRdb after fastp trimmed the public reads at Q25, and only in-frame beta chains were retained. For every CDR3 protein sequence, its rows merge into one entry that carries the most common genes and DNA. These V and J calls rely on TCRdb rather than the paper's analysis. This sample holds some 940,000 distinct CDR3 sequences; 25% to 30% were observed only once. Clones ranked in the top ten supply roughly 10% of the sample.

The CDR3 goes from the cysteine to the phenylalanine over 13 residues. Only the CDR3 DNA is retained, 39 bases long and in frame from the first base. V is clipped by 6 bases and J by 5 bases, and the sequence between their germline boundaries is 13 bases long. Taken from the germline V gene, the CDR1 and CDR2 loops are MNHEY and SVGAGI. The same data also contributed to another study, on T cells of mothers and their children. The second study also describes: Donors were nine systemically healthy Caucasian individuals: three mothers and their six children. cDNA synthesis used all of the extracted RNA, with approximately 1.4 ug of RNA in each 15 ul reaction. In the second PCR, the M1S primer introduced both the sample barcodes and 2-4 random nucleotides. Each mother yielded over 8.5 million TCR beta CDR3 reads and each child 2.5 million to 3 million reads. In both related and unrelated pairs, thymic selection shapes the output of TCR recombination in a similar way, with inherited differences having only a minor effect. Normalized repertoire overlap was always slightly but never significantly higher in related than unrelated mother-child pairs. No persistent microchimeric T cell clones were found, with a detection sensitivity of approximately 100 clones per million clonotypes. The study used deep NGS to compare TCR beta repertoires of mothers and children, seeking features distinguishing related mother-child pairs from unrelated individuals. The mean age was roughly 36 +/- 4 years for the mothers and roughly 10 +/- 4 years for the children. Libraries were sequenced on Illumina HiSeq 2000 with 100+100 nt paired-end reads after adapter ligation with NEBNext reagents. Mother and child libraries were prepared a month apart and sequenced in separate runs to prevent cross-contamination. Each donor had between roughly 500,000 and 2,100,000 distinct TCR beta clonotypes identified. Naive TCR beta clonotypes were estimated from low-frequency clonotypes matched to each donor's FACS-determined naive share, without sorting.

This sequence uses TRBV6-5 and TRBJ2-5; TRBD1 could be the D gene, as 6 bases match. Sequences were obtained from blood. The TCR comes from a woman between 40 and 55 years old in good health. The bases read TGTGCCAGCAGAATGACAGGAAGGGAGACCCAGTACTTC. Its amino acids are CASRMTGRETQYF.